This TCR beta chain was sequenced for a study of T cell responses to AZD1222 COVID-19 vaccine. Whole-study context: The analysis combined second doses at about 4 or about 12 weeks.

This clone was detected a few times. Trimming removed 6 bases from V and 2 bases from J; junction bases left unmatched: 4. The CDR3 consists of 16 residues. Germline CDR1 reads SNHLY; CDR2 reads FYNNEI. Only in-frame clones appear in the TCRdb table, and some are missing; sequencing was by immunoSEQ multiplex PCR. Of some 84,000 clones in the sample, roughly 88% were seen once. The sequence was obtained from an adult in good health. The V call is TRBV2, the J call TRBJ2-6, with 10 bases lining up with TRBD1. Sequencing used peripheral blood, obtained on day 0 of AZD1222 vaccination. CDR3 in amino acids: CASRDRGYTGANVLTF. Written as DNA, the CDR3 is TGTGCCAGCAGGGACAGGGGGTACACTGGGGCCAACGTCCTGACTTTC.